This TCR beta chain emerged from a study of beta chain features in type 1 diabetes (dated by TCRdb to the late 2010s). Regarding the research as a whole: No differences in mean age, gender distribution, total cell number or subset yield were found between patients and healthy donors. A total of approximately 100,000,000 sorted cells were examined across all samples, and the number of cells per subset was strongly correlated with RNA yield. In the study, TCRB repertoires of sorted circulating CD4+ T cell subsets from recently diagnosed type 1 diabetes patients were compared with those of matched healthy donors. Regulatory and stem cell-like memory subsets were isolated from only 8 patients and roughly eight healthy donors, whereas naive and central memory subsets came from all 30 or so donors.

Measured from the cysteine to the phenylalanine, the CDR3 is 13 residues long. Only CDR3 DNA remains: 39 bases, in frame from the first base. V was cut back by 0 bases and J by 5 bases, leaving a gap of 6 bases between them. According to the germline V gene, CDR1 reads SGHDT and CDR2 reads YYEEEE. Each donor gave one peripheral blood draw, averaging approximately 110 mL, which was collected into heparinised tubes. Using a panel that included CD45RO, CCR7, CD25, CD127, CD95 and CD27, naive, central memory, regulatory and stem cell-like memory CD4+ T cells were sorted on a BD FACSAria II. All sorted populations exceeded 95% purity. PBMCs were separated immediately by Lymphoprep density gradient centrifugation and were stained directly, without being cultured. So that batch effects would be minimized, each experiment stained and sorted samples in pairs, pairing one healthy donor with one patient. General study outcomes and caveats: Because cDNA was sequenced instead of genomic DNA, activated cells with high expression could be over-represented, although the groups did not differ in activation or CD3 levels. Only small numbers of individuals were included in the HLA sub-analyses, which left unresolved whether HLA type had any influence on TCRB rearrangement. Naive, central memory and regulatory TCRB repertoires appeared to be more alike among patients than among healthy donors. A moderate but significant shortening of TCRB CDR3 length was observed in type 1 diabetes patients in all four CD4+ subsets. PCR may preferentially amplify shorter templates, but because patient and control samples were amplified and corrected together, any resulting skew would affect both groups equally. At VDJ recombination sites, type 1 diabetes patients had fewer insertions and more deleted nucleotides, which implies abnormalities in thymic rearrangement.

This clone came up a few times. It has no known antigen specificity. Base qualities were left out, and no much larger clone turns up one base away. The entire isolated RNA was reverse transcribed using the High Capacity cDNA Reverse Transcription Kit, and thus expressed TCRB transcripts were sequenced. Naive, central memory and regulatory T cell samples underwent deep immunoSEQ sequencing, averaging around 4 million total reads per sample. Sorted cells were lysed in RLT buffer and RNA was extracted with DNase-treated RNeasy Micro or Mini kits, depending on cell number. Each cell subset was processed separately to prevent cross-contamination, with patient and healthy donor samples processed together. The immunoSEQ multiplex PCR was used to amplify TCRB sequences from cDNA, generating 87-bp fragments that spanned the CDR3 region. Sequencing of the amplicons was performed on the Illumina HiSeq platform. Concerning the study's data processing: Synthetic template baselines were used to correct PCR bias computationally, reads within Hamming distance 2 were collapsed together, and singletons that could not be merged were discarded. Reads were aligned against IMGT to assign V, D and J genes, CDR3 length and insertions or deletions at six rearrangement sites. Within each subset, clonotype counts were normalized to the number of sorted cells before true diversity and Gini coefficients were calculated with the tcR R package. The overlap coefficient, calculated on TCRB nucleotide sequences, was used to quantify repertoire sharing. Out-of-frame TCRB sequences from naive cells were analyzed as a proxy for the pre-selection repertoire. TCRdb's version of the immuneACCESS table is confined to in-frame rearrangements and falls short of the full clone set. An unresolved V gene accounts for under half of the shortfall where checked; the remainder is of unknown origin. V, J and clone size are those of that table, while D and trimming were read from the DNA. The sample data list 330,000 or so clones, and approximately 12% of these were observed just once. The ten largest account for approximately 0.01% of the sample.

The clonotype comes from a woman under 30 with type 1 diabetes. The sample taken for sequencing was naive CD4+ T cells from blood. The meaning of the sample's cell subset or site label: true naive CD4+ T cells. The V and J genes are TRBV5-6 and TRBJ1-5, with an unclear D gene assignment. CDR3 reads: CASSLDRDQPQHF. The nucleotide sequence reads TGTGCCAGCAGCTTGGACAGAGATCAGCCCCAGCATTTT.